This paragraph reports one TCR beta chain. Its matching antigen is unknown. The sample comes from a study of cytomegalovirus exposure and HLA in healthy donors. Overall study results and limits: Cytomegalovirus status was reportedly diagnosed by the classifier with high specificity and sensitivity.

The method was immunoSEQ multiplex PCR; TCRdb's version includes in-frame clones alone and lacks a portion of them. In the table there are over 150,000 clones, around 88% of which are singletons. The junction had 8 bases not matched to a gene; V was cut back by 5 bases and J by 4 bases. The CDR3 is made up of 15 amino acids. Germline loops: CDR1 SGHTA, CDR2 FQGTGA. Sequencing input: PBMCs. This clonotype was obtained from a young man in good health and CMV-seropositive. The chain joins TRBV7-3 to TRBJ2-1; 7 nucleotides agree with TRBD2. CDR3 nucleotide sequence: TGTGCCAGCAGCCCCCAACTAGCGACATACAATGAGCAGTTCTTC. This translates into CASSPQLATYNEQFF.